These 4 T cell receptor beta chains originate from one sample sequenced in a study of cytomegalovirus exposure and HLA in healthy donors. The PCR was carried out with 60 Vbeta primers and 13 Jbeta primers. Assay: immunoSEQ multiplex PCR; the TCRdb copy retains only in-frame clones and omits some. The sample lists around 40,000 clones, around 82% occurring once. The sample taken for sequencing was PBMCs. The receptors originated from a young woman in good health and CMV-seropositive.

This rearrangement joins TRBV4-3 to TRBJ2-1; TRBD2 matches 13 bases. This CDR3 has 17 amino acids. Trimming at V came to 1 base and at J to 8 bases, leaving 8 bases not matched to a gene. Germline CDR1 is LGHNA and CDR2 is YSLEER. This CDR3 reads CASSQGGRLAGGDEQFF. CDR3 DNA: TGCGCCAGCAGCCAAGGGGGAAGACTAGCGGGGGGAGATGAGCAGTTCTTC.

The CDR3 region has the DNA TGTGCCAGCAGTGCTCGGGGCTACGAGCAGTACTTC. Its protein product is CASSARGYEQYF. This chain links TRBV6-1 with TRBJ2-7; the D gene is possibly TRBD2 (5 bases). Trimming cost V 4 bases and J 3 bases, with 7 bases left between them. Germline V gene sequence: CDR1 MNHNS, CDR2 SASEGT. The CDR3 runs to 12 residues.

The V and J genes are TRBV5-4 and TRBJ2-5, with TRBD2 matching over 8 bases. J gave up 1 base and V 0 bases, and 2 bases lay outside the gene matches. The germline CDR1 and CDR2 sequences are SGHNT and YYREEE (reference sequence). The CDR3 has 15 residues. CDR3 amino acids: CASSLAGTSQETQYF. CDR3 in DNA: TGTGCCAGCAGCTTGGCCGGGACTAGCCAAGAGACCCAGTACTTC.

The chain combines TRBV2 with TRBJ1-1; the D is unclear. V lost 5 bases, J lost 6 bases, and 19 bases lay in between. CDR3 length: 15 amino acids. Germline CDR1 is SNHLY and CDR2 is FYNNEI. The CDR3 DNA is TGTGCCAGCAGTTCTACGGACGGAGGATTGTCTGAAGCTTTCTTT. Amino acids: CASSSTDGGLSEAFF.